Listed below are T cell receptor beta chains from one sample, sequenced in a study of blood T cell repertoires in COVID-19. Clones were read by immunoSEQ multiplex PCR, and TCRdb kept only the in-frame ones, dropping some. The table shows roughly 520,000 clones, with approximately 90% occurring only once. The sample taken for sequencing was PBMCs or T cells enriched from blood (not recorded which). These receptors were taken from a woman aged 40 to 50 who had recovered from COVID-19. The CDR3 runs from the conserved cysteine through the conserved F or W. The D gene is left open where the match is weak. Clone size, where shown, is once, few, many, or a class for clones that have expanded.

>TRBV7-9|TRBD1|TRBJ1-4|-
TGTGCCAGCAGAGACGGGACAGGGCGACTGTTTTTT
CASRDGTGRLFF
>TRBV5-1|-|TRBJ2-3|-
TGCGCCAGCAGCTTGGGTGGGCGGGCTAACACAGATACGCAGTATTTT
CASSLGGRANTDTQYF
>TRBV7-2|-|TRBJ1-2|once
TGTGCCAGCAGCCCCGGTGGGGCAGGGAACTATGGCTACACCTTC
CASSPGGAGNYGYTF
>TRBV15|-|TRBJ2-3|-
TGTGCCACCAGCAGAGAGAACAGGGATCTTAGAGACACAGATACGCAGTATTTT
CATSRENRDLRDTDTQYF
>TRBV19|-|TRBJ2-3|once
TGTGCCAGTAGTACCAGTCGGGCGGGAGATACGCAGTATTTT
CASSTSRAGDTQYF
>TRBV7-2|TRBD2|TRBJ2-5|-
TGTGCCAGCAGCTTTGGACTAGCGGGAGTCCAAGAGACCCAGTACTTC
CASSFGLAGVQETQYF
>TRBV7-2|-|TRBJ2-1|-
TGTGCCAGCAGCTTTGCGGGAAGTACCTACAATGAGCAGTTCTTC
CASSFAGSTYNEQFF
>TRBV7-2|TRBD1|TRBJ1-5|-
TGTGCCAGCAGCCCTGTGACAGGGCTTCATGATCAGCCCCAGCATTTT
CASSPVTGLHDQPQHF
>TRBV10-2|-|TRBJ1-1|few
TGCGCCAGCAGGGACAGCTCCACTGAAGCTTTCTTT
CASRDSSTEAFF
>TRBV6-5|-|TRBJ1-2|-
TGTGCCAGCAGTTACTCTGGACAGTACTATGGCTACACCTTC
CASSYSGQYYGYTF
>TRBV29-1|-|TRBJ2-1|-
TGCAGCGTTGTTGTCAGGTACAATGAGCAGTTCTTC
CSVVVRYNEQFF
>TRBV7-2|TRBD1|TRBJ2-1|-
TGTGCCAGCAGTCCTGACAGGGGTGTCTGGAATGAGCAGTTCTTC
CASSPDRGVWNEQFF
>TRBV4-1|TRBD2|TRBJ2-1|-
TGCGCCAGCAGCCAGTGGGCGTTAGCGGGAGGAAGCAATGAGCAGTTCTTC
CASSQWALAGGSNEQFF
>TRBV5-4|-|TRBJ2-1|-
TGTGCCAGCAGCCTCCCCGGGACATCTAGAGACAATGAGCAGTTCTTC
CASSLPGTSRDNEQFF
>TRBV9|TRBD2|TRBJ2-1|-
TGTGCCAGCCCGGGTCTAGCGGGACCCCTAGTCTCCTACAATGAGCAGTTCTTC
CASPGLAGPLVSYNEQFF
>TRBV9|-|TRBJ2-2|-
TGTGCCAGCAGCGGGCAGGGGCTAACCGGGGAGCTGTTTTTT
CASSGQGLTGELFF
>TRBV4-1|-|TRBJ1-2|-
TGCGCCAGCAGCCAAGGGGGGCTATTGGGCTACACCTTC
CASSQGGLLGYTF
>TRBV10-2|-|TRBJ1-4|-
TGCGCCAGCAGTGAGTCGCGGAGGCCTAATGAAAAACTGTTTTTT
CASSESRRPNEKLFF
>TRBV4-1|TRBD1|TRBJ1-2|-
TGCGCCAGCAGCCAAGAGGGTAGGGGACAGGGAGTCCATGGCTACACCTTC
CASSQEGRGQGVHGYTF
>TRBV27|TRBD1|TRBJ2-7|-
TGTGCCAGCAGTCTGGGGACAGGGGGCGGCTACGAGCAGTACTTC
CASSLGTGGGYEQYF
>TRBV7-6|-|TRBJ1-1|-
TGTGCCAGCAGCTTACAGGAAAACATCCGGCCTTTCTTT
CASSLQENIRPFF
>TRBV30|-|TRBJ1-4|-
TGTGCCTGTCCACAACCAGGGTTTCCGAGTGAAAAACTGTTTTTT
CACPQPGFPSEKLFF
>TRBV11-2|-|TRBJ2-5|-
TGTGCCAGCAGCTCTGGGGGCACTCCGGAGACCCAGTACTTC
CASSSGGTPETQYF
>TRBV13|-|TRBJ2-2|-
TGTGCCAGCAGCTTAGGGGACAGACCGAACACCGGGGAGCTGTTTTTT
CASSLGDRPNTGELFF
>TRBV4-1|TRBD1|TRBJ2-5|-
TGCGCCAGCAGCCAAGAAGGGACAGCCCGCGAGACCCAGTACTTC
CASSQEGTARETQYF
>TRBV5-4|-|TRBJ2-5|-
TGTGCCAGCAGCTTACCGGGAGATTTACAAGAGACCCAGTACTTC
CASSLPGDLQETQYF
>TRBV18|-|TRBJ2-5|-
TGTGCCAGCTCACCATCGTCGGGGGAGACCCAGTACTTC
CASSPSSGETQYF
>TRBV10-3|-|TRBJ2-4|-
TGTGCCATCAGTGAGGGGGGGGCAATAGGGAACATTCAGTACTTC
CAISEGGAIGNIQYF
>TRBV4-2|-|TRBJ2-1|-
TGTGCCAGCAGCCAAGGAAGGCGGGTACTATACAATGAGCAGTTCTTC
CASSQGRRVLYNEQFF
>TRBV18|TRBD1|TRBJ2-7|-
TGTGCCAGCTCACCACGACAGGGGCCCTCCGAGCAGTACTTC
CASSPRQGPSEQYF
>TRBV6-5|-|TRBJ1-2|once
TGTGCCAGCAGATTGGGACAACTGGTGGGCTACACCTTC
CASRLGQLVGYTF
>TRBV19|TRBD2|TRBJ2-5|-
TGTGCCAGTAGTGTGTCGCCGGGACTAGGAGAAGAGACCCAGTACTTC
CASSVSPGLGEETQYF
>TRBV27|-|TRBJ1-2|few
TGTGCCAGCAGTTTAAATATCAGGCCTCTCTCTCTAGCAGGAATTGCTAACTATGGCTACACCTTC
CASSLNIRPLSLAGIANYGYTF
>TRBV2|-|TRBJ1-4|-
TGTGCCAGCAGTGATGGGGGCCGGTTGGGGGAAAAACTGTTTTTT
CASSDGGRLGEKLFF
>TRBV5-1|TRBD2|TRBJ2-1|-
TGCGCCAGCAGCGAAAGACTAGTGGGGGGGTACAATGAGCAGTTCTTC
CASSERLVGGYNEQFF
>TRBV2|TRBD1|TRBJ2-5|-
TGTGCCAGCAGTGAGGGACAGCAAGAGACCCAGTACTTC
CASSEGQQETQYF
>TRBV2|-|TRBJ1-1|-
TGTGCCAGCATCCTAGACAGAAACACTGAAGCTTTCTTT
CASILDRNTEAFF
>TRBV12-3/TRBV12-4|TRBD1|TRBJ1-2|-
TGTGCCAGCAGCTTACAGGGGGTTGATGGCTACACCTTC
CASSLQGVDGYTF
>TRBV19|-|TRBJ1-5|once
TGTGCCAGTAGTATCTCCAAGACAATTCCGCCCCAGCATTTT
CASSISKTIPPQHF
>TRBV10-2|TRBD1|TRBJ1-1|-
TGCGCCAGCAGGACAGGGGGATCGAACACTGAAGCTTTCTTT
CASRTGGSNTEAFF
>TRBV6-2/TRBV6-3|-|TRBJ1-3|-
TGTGCCAGCAGTTACCCCGCATATTCGAGCTCTGGAAACACCATATATTTT
CASSYPAYSSSGNTIYF
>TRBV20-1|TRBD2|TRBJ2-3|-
TGCAGTGCTAGTTTCCTAGCGGGATTCACAGATACGCAGTATTTT
CSASFLAGFTDTQYF
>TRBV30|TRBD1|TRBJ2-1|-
TGTGCCTGGAGTGAGACAGGGGGGAATGAGCAGTTCTTC
CAWSETGGNEQFF
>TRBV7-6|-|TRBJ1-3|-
TGTGCCAGCAGCTTAGCGATTGTGGCCGCCTCTGGAAACACCATATATTTT
CASSLAIVAASGNTIYF
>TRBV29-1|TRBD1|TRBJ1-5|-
TGCAGCGTTAGGACAGGGAGCAATCAGCCCCAGCATTTT
CSVRTGSNQPQHF
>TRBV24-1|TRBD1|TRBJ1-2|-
TGTGCCACCAGTGATTTAGACAGGGGAGGGAAATATGGCTACACCTTC
CATSDLDRGGKYGYTF
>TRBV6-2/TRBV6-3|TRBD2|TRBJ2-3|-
TGTGCCAGCAGTTATGATGCCATAGGGACTAGCGGGAGTGATACGCAGTATTTT
CASSYDAIGTSGSDTQYF
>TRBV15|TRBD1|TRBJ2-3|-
TGTGCCACCAGCAGACGCCGGGACAGCAGCACAGATACGCAGTATTTT
CATSRRRDSSTDTQYF
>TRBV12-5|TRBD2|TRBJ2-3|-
TGTGCTAGTGGTTTGGTACTGGGACTAGCGGGGGGGAGCACAGATACGCAGTATTTT
CASGLVLGLAGGSTDTQYF
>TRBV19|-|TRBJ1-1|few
TGTGCCAGTAGTAAACCACACACAGGTAACACTGAAGCTTTCTTT
CASSKPHTGNTEAFF
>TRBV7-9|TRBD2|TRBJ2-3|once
TGTGCCAGCAGCACCACTACGGGAGGAGATACGCAGTATTTT
CASSTTTGGDTQYF
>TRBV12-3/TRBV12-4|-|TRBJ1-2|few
TGTGCCAGCAGTTCGGGAGTTCAGCATGGCTACACCTTC
CASSSGVQHGYTF
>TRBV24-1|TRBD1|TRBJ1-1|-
TGTGCCACCAGTGATTCCGGGACAGGGGGTGTTGAAGCTTTCTTT
CATSDSGTGGVEAFF
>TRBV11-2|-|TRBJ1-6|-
TGTGCCAGCAGCTTAGCGGTTAATTCACCCCTCCACTTT
CASSLAVNSPLHF
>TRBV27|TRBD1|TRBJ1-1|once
TGTGCCAGCAACCCCACGGGACAGCCGAAAACTGAAGCTTTCTTT
CASNPTGQPKTEAFF